This T cell receptor (beta chain) was found in a study of T cell responses to AZD1222 COVID-19 vaccine. About the study: Combined were second doses at about 4 or about 12 weeks.

Sequenced by immunoSEQ multiplex PCR; TCRdb stores in-frame clones only, minus some. The data show about 100,000 clones, 85% to 90% seen once. The TCR was taken from an adult in good health. The sample in question was peripheral blood, obtained on day 0 of AZD1222 vaccination.

CDR3 nucleotide sequence: TGTGCCAGCAGCCCGCGGGACGGAGGCTCTGGGGCCAACGTCCTGACTTTC. As protein: CASSPRDGGSGANVLTF. The chain links TRBV13 to TRBJ2-6, with D maybe TRBD2 (6 bases). CDR1 and CDR2 from the germline V gene are PRHDT and FYEKMQ (reference sequence). With 5 bases removed from V and 0 bases from J, the gap between germline ends came to 14 bases. The CDR3 runs to 17 residues.